The sequence of this T cell receptor (beta chain) was determined in a study of blood T cell repertoires in COVID-19. Turning to the study itself: Acute and convalescent COVID-19 samples came from the United States, Italy and Spain. From T cells, B-cell-depleted T cells, or PBMCs came the material, which was cDNA or gDNA.

This CDR3 spans 13 amino acids. Germline-derived CDR1 and CDR2 are GTSNPN and SVGIG (reference sequence). Trimming stripped 2 bases from V and 2 bases from J, with 7 bases between. Original data processing: Estimation of nucleated cell counts relied on the amplification of reference gene primers. This table comes from immunoSEQ multiplex PCR, and its TCRdb copy is limited to in-frame clones, with some not included. V and J calls and clone size come straight from that table; D and trimming were deduced from the DNA. This table holds 190,000 or so clones, about 91% found once. The specimen sequenced was peripheral blood. The V call is TRBV30, the J call TRBJ1-3; maybe TRBD1 (6 bases). This receptor was identified in a woman aged 25-40 years with acute or convalescent COVID-19. In DNA, the CDR3 is TGTGCCTGGAGTACAGGGACTGGAAACACCATATATTTT. This sequence encodes CAWSTGTGNTIYF. Full variable domain (missing parts from reference TRBV30 and TRBJ1-3): SQTIHQWPATLVQPVGSPLSLECTVEGTSNPNLYWYRQAAGRGLQLLFYSVGIGQISSEVPQNLSASRPQDRQFILSSKKLLLSDSGFYLCAWSTGTGNTIYFGEGSWLTVV.